This entry is about one T cell receptor beta chain. The antigen is undetermined. The sample belongs to a study of response to subunit inactivated influenza vaccine. Study-level results: Researchers suggested that each seasonal influenza vaccination recruits few new T cells.

From the RT-PCR reads, TCRdb called clonotypes with MiXCR, one entry per CDR3 protein. This repertoire shows hundreds of thousands of distinct CDR3 sequences, approximately 7.1% found once; its top ten account for over 10%. This CDR3 comprises 18 residues. The germline CDR1 and CDR2 sequences are SGDLS and YYNGEE. Trimming at V came to 4 bases and at J to 4 bases, leaving 13 bases not matched to a gene. The source was PBMCs from blood, collected 23 months after vaccination. The gene calls are TRBV9 and TRBJ2-1; 11 bases match TRBD2. The sequence derives from a man in his fifties or sixties who received an inactivated influenza vaccine. In DNA form, the CDR3 reads TGTGCCAGCAGCTCAGTAGTAGCGACTAGCGGGGCATACAATGAGCAGTTCTTC. Its protein product is CASSSVVATSGAYNEQFF.